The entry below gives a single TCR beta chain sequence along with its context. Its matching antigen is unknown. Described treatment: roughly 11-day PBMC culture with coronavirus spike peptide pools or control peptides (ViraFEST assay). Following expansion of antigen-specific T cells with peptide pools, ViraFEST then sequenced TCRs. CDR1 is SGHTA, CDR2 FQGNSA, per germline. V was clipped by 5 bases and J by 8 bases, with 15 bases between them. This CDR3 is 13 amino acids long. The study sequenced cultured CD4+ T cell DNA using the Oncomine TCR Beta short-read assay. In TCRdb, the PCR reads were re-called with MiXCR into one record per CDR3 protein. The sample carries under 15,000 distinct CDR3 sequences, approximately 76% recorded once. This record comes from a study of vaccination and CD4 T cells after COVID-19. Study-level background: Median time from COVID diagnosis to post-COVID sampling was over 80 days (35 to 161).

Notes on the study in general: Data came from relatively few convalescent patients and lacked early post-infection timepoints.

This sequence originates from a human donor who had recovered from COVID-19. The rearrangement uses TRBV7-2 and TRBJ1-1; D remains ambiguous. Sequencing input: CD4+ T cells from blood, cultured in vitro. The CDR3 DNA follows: TGTGCCAGCAGCCCTAGGACTCAGCTAGAAGCTTTCTTT. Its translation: CASSPRTQLEAFF. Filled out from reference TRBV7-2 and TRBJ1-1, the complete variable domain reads GAGVSQSPSNKVTEKGKDVELRCDPISGHTALYWYRQSLGQGLEFLIYFQGNSAPDKSGLPSDRFSAERTGGSVSTLTIQRTQQEDSAVYLCASSPRTQLEAFFGQGTRLTVV.